The 17 T cell receptor beta chains presented below share a single source sample, sequenced in a study of shared clonotypes between healthy human individuals. Sequencing was performed with immunoSEQ multiplex PCR; in TCRdb, only in-frame clones are kept and a portion is missing. The table lists some 530,000 clones, roughly 80% of them singletons. Sequenced: PBMCs. The receptor source for this set is a woman aged 40 to 55 in good health. Some clones in this sample may be carry-over from other donors' samples.

The V gene is TRBV27, the J gene TRBJ2-7; 9 bases agree with TRBD1. V lost 6 bases, J lost 0 bases, and 12 bases stayed unmatched. The CDR3 spans 17 residues. Looked up from germline, CDR1 is MNHEY and CDR2 is SMNVEV (reference sequence). The CDR3 sequence: CASSLQGASSGSYEQYF. Written as DNA, the CDR3 is TGTGCCAGCAGCCTACAGGGGGCGTCTAGCGGCTCCTACGAGCAGTACTTC.

J is TRBJ2-7 and V is TRBV7-2; 9 nucleotides match TRBD1. V shed 4 bases and J 4 bases; nucleotides not matched to a gene: 8. Germline V lookup: CDR1 SGHTA, CDR2 FQGNSA. This CDR3 has 15 amino acids. The CDR3 nucleotides are TGTGCCAGCAGCTCGGACAGGGGCCCTGGGTACGAGCAGTACTTC. Amino acid sequence: CASSSDRGPGYEQYF. Based on the CDR3 plus reference TRBV7-2 and TRBJ2-7, the full variable domain is GAGVSQSPSNKVTEKGKDVELRCDPISGHTALYWYRQSLGQGLEFLIYFQGNSAPDKSGLPSDRFSAERTGGSVSTLTIQRTQQEDSAVYLCASSSDRGPGYEQYFGPGTRLTVT.

This chain uses TRBV4-1 with TRBJ2-7; D is ambiguous. CDR1 and CDR2 (germline): MGHRA, YSYEKL. The CDR3 extends over 14 amino acids. The ends were cut back, 0 bases at V and 5 bases at J, with 11 bases in the middle. The CDR3, as DNA: TGCGCCAGCAGCCAAGATCGCGGTTTCGACGAGCAGTACTTC. This codes for CASSQDRGFDEQYF.

This chain connects TRBV18 to TRBJ2-2; weak D call: TRBD1 (5 bases). Germline CDR1 reads KGHSH; CDR2 reads LQKENI. Deletions cut 2 bases from V and 5 bases from J, with 6 bases between. The CDR3 totals 13 residues. In DNA, the CDR3 is TGTGCCAGCTCACCATCAGGGACCGGGGAGCTGTTTTTT. Its translation is CASSPSGTGELFF.

The table lists this clone with a count of one. The chain is built from TRBV29-1 and TRBJ1-1; D uncertain. CDR1 and CDR2 from the germline V gene are SQVTM and ANQGSEA. V lost 7 bases to trimming and J lost 8 bases, with 17 bases between them. There are 12 residues in the CDR3. The CDR3 sequence is CSGRSSGPEAFF. CDR3 sequence (DNA): TGCAGCGGCAGGTCTTCAGGCCCCGAAGCTTTCTTT.

Concerning this clone: Additional DNA sequences in this sample encode the identical CDR3. The chain is built from TRBV7-2 and TRBJ1-4, with TRBD1 matching 7 bases. The CDR3 is 12 amino acids. CDR1 and CDR2 (germline): SGHTA, FQGNSA. J was trimmed by 8 bases and V by 6 bases; bases with no gene match: 3. Here the CDR3 reads CASSPQGEKLFF. The DNA for the CDR3 is TGTGCCAGCAGTCCACAGGGGGAAAAACTGTTTTTT.

The V and J genes are TRBV15 and TRBJ1-2, with TRBD1 matching 8 bases. CDR1 and CDR2 from the germline V gene are LNHNV and YYDKDF (reference sequence). After removal of 5 bases from V and 6 bases from J, the junction contained 5 bases not matched to a gene. This CDR3 has 13 residues. This CDR3 is CATSPGGLDGYTF. In DNA form, the CDR3 reads TGTGCCACCAGCCCAGGGGGCCTGGATGGCTACACCTTC.

The V call is TRBV9, the J call TRBJ1-3; D call uncertain. In germline, CDR1 is SGDLS, CDR2 YYNGEE. V was cut by 3 bases and J by 10 bases, with 14 bases left in between. The CDR3 is made up of 13 amino acids. This CDR3 is CASSDGNDGTIYF. The CDR3 DNA reads TGTGCCAGCAGCGATGGGAACGACGGGACCATATATTTT.

J is TRBJ2-7 and V is TRBV5-4; no reliable D call. Trimming took off 1 base at V and 2 bases at J, with 10 bases between the two ends. The CDR3 consists of 14 residues. The germline V gene has CDR1 SGHNT and CDR2 YYREEE (reference sequence). Here the CDR3 DNA reads TGTGCCAGCAGCTTGTACGGAAACACCTACGAGCAGTACTTC. Translation: CASSLYGNTYEQYF.

As for this clone: This may stem from a read error, because a much larger clone lies one nucleotide away. The rearrangement joins TRBV28 to TRBJ1-1; possibly TRBD1 for D (5 bases). This CDR3 is 14 amino acids long. Germline V gives CDR1 MDHEN, CDR2 SYDVKM. In nucleotides, the CDR3 is TGTGCCAGCACCTTACGGGGGGTGAACACTGAAGCTTCCTTT. It yields the protein CASTLRGVNTEASF.

This clone was found a few times. J is TRBJ2-5 and V is TRBV7-9; 13 nucleotides line up with TRBD2. The CDR3 contains 15 residues. CDR1 is SEHNR and CDR2 is FQNEAQ in the germline V gene (reference sequence). J was trimmed by 4 bases and V by 3 bases; bases with no gene match: 2. The CDR3 sequence is CASSFRTSGRETQYF. Written as DNA, the CDR3 is TGTGCCAGCAGCTTCCGGACTAGCGGGAGAGAGACCCAGTACTTC.

On this clone itself: A far larger clone differs by one base, so this is likely a read error. This chain joins TRBV2 and TRBJ1-5, with a tentative D call TRBD1 (6 bases). CDR1 is SNHLY and CDR2 is FYNNEI in the germline V gene. The CDR3 has 13 amino acids. The CDR3 loop is CASGTLSNRPQHF. The CDR3 nucleotides are TGTGCCAGCGGGACACTTAGCAATCGGCCCCAGCATTTT.

The chain couples TRBV19 to TRBJ1-2, with D maybe TRBD1 (6 bases). This CDR3 spans 13 amino acids. CDR1 and CDR2 from the germline V gene are LNHDA and SQIVND (reference sequence). V was shortened by 3 bases and J by 5 bases, with 10 bases between the two germline ends. The CDR3 region is CASSIGQGYGYTF. CDR3 coding DNA: TGTGCCAGTAGTATCGGGCAGGGGTATGGCTACACCTTC.

The V call is TRBV6-6, the J call TRBJ2-7; 7 bases align to TRBD1. Trimming removed 6 bases from V and 1 base from J; junction bases left unmatched: 9. There are 15 residues in the CDR3. Germline V CDR1 and CDR2: MNHNY, SVGAGI (reference sequence). The CDR3 spells CASSVEGTASYEQYF. The CDR3 nucleotides are TGTGCCAGCAGCGTGGAAGGGACAGCATCCTACGAGCAGTACTTC.

This chain connects TRBV20-1 to TRBJ1-1; D gene unclear. The V gene's germline CDR1 is DFQATT and CDR2 SNEGSKA (reference sequence). The CDR3 consists of 11 residues. CDR3 sequence: CRLGAGTEAFF. The DNA of the CDR3 is TGCAGGCTTGGAGCTGGCACTGAAGCTTTCTTT.

J is TRBJ2-1 and V is TRBV28; D remains ambiguous. Germline V gene sequence: CDR1 MDHEN, CDR2 SYDVKM. The CDR3 contains 13 residues. V lost 10 bases to trimming and J lost 2 bases, with 12 bases between them. CDR3 protein: CATLETTYNEQFF. The CDR3 DNA reads TGTGCCACTTTGGAGACCACCTACAATGAGCAGTTCTTC. The whole variable domain, remainder taken from reference TRBV28 and TRBJ2-1, is DVKVTQSSRYLVKRTGEKVFLECVQDMDHENMFWYRQDPGLGLRLIYFSYDVKMKEKGDIPEGYSVSREKKERFSLILESASTNQTSMYLCATLETTYNEQFFGPGTRLTVL.

With regard to this clone: Within the sample, other DNA sequences also encode this same CDR3. This chain joins TRBV28 and TRBJ1-5; maybe TRBD1 (6 bases). Germline V CDR1 and CDR2: MDHEN, SYDVKM. Trimming took off 8 bases at V and 4 bases at J, with 12 bases between the two ends. This CDR3 has 13 residues. The CDR3 reads CASSRTVNQPQHF. CDR3 sequence (DNA): TGTGCCAGCTCCCGGACAGTAAATCAGCCCCAGCATTTT.